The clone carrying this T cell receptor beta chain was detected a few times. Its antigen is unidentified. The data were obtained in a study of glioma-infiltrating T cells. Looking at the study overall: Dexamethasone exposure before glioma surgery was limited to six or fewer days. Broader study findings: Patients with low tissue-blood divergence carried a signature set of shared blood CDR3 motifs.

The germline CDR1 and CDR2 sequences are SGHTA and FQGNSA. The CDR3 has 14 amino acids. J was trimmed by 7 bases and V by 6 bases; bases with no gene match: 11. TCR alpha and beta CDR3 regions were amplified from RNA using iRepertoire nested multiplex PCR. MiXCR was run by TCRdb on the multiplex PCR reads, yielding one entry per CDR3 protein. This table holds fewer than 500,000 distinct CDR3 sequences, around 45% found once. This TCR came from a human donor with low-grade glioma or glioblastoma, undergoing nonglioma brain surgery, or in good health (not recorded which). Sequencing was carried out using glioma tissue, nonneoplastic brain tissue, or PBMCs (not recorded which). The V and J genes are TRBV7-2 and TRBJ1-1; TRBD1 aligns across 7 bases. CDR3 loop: CASSLISGGDEAFF. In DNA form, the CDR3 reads TGTGCCAGCAGTCTTATCTCAGGGGGGGATGAAGCTTTCTTT.